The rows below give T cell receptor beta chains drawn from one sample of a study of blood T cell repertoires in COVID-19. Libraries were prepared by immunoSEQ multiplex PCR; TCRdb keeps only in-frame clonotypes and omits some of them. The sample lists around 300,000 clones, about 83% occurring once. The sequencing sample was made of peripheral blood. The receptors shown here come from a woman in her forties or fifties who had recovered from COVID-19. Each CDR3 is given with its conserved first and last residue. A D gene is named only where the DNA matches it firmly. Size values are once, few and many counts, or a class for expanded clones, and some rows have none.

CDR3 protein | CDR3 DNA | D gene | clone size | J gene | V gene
CASSYVAKGTDTQYF | TGTGCCAGCAGTTACGTAGCGAAAGGGACAGATACGCAGTATTTT | - | - | TRBJ2-3 | TRBV6-2/TRBV6-3
CASSYWADSGNTIYF | TGTGCCAGCAGTTACTGGGCAGACTCTGGAAACACCATATATTTT | - | - | TRBJ1-3 | TRBV6-5
CASSKDRVQMNTEAFF | TGTGCCAGTAGTAAGGACAGGGTCCAGATGAACACTGAAGCTTTCTTT | TRBD1 | - | TRBJ1-1 | TRBV19
CASSTEGQGANTEAFF | TGCGCCAGCAGCACAGAAGGACAGGGTGCGAACACTGAAGCTTTCTTT | TRBD1 | - | TRBJ1-1 | TRBV5-1
CASSLESGGWFF | TGTGCCAGCAGCTTGGAGTCAGGGGGATGGTTCTTC | TRBD1 | once | TRBJ2-1 | TRBV5-4
CASSPGQGRNTIYF | TGTGCCAGCAGTCCGGGACAGGGGCGAAACACCATATATTTT | TRBD1 | - | TRBJ1-3 | TRBV2
CASSKDSTGPYEQYF | TGTGCCAGCAGCAAAGATTCGACAGGACCCTACGAGCAGTACTTC | - | - | TRBJ2-7 | TRBV21-1
CASSLAYEQFF | TGTGCCAGCAGCTTAGCCTATGAGCAGTTCTTC | - | - | TRBJ2-1 | TRBV11-2
CASSILGLAGLSSYNEQFF | TGTGCCAGCAGCATTTTAGGACTAGCGGGGCTGAGCTCCTACAATGAGCAGTTCTTC | TRBD2 | once | TRBJ2-1 | TRBV9
CASSLGAGRTYNEQFF | TGTGCCAGCAGCTTGGGGGCTGGTCGGACCTACAATGAGCAGTTCTTC | - | - | TRBJ2-1 | TRBV5-4
CASSAGLAGVQAYEQYF | TGTGCCAGCAGCGCGGGACTAGCGGGAGTCCAGGCCTACGAGCAGTACTTC | TRBD2 | - | TRBJ2-7 | TRBV2
CASSLSEGGGNQPQHF | TGTGCCAGCAGTCTCAGCGAGGGGGGGGGCAATCAGCCCCAGCATTTT | - | - | TRBJ1-5 | TRBV7-6
CASSFWQDNSNQPQHF | TGTGCCAGCAGTTTTTGGCAGGATAATAGCAATCAGCCCCAGCATTTT | - | - | TRBJ1-5 | TRBV28
CATRGEEGTGELFF | TGTGCCACGAGAGGGGAGGAGGGCACCGGGGAGCTGTTTTTT | - | - | TRBJ2-2 | TRBV4-2
CSVTGGETQYF | TGCAGCGTGACGGGGGGGGAAACGCAGTATTTT | TRBD2 | once | TRBJ2-3 | TRBV29-1
CASSISRGTNEKLFF | TGTGCCAGTAGTATATCCAGGGGGACTAATGAAAAACTGTTTTTT | TRBD1 | once | TRBJ1-4 | TRBV19
CASSQSYGGNSPLHF | TGTGCCAGCAGCCAATCGTATGGGGGGAATTCACCCCTCCACTTT | - | - | TRBJ1-6 | TRBV3-1/TRBV3-2
CASRFTEGQGAANEKLFF | TGTGCCAGCAGATTCACCGAGGGACAGGGGGCGGCTAATGAAAAACTGTTTTTT | TRBD1 | - | TRBJ1-4 | TRBV7-8
CASSGRGTLREHEQYF | TGTGCCAGCAGCGGCAGAGGTACTCTGCGGGAGCACGAGCAGTACTTC | TRBD2 | - | TRBJ2-7 | TRBV3-1/TRBV3-2
CASSLDRAATGELFF | TGTGCCAGCAGCCTGGACAGGGCGGCCACCGGGGAGCTGTTTTTT | TRBD1 | once | TRBJ2-2 | TRBV11-3
CASSQAGLHTDTQYF | TGCGCCAGCAGCCAAGCCGGACTCCACACAGATACGCAGTATTTT | - | - | TRBJ2-3 | TRBV4-3
CASSDAASGNYGYTF | TGTGCCAGCAGTGATGCGGCCTCCGGGAACTATGGCTACACCTTC | - | many | TRBJ1-2 | TRBV25-1
CASSRGTSGGYEQYF | TGTGCCAGCAGTAGAGGGACTAGCGGGGGCTACGAGCAGTACTTC | TRBD2 | - | TRBJ2-7 | TRBV28
CASSLEPSYTNTGELFF | TGTGCCAGCAGCTTGGAGCCCTCCTATACGAACACCGGGGAGCTGTTTTTT | - | many | TRBJ2-2 | TRBV5-4
CASSLQGVYGSPLHF | TGTGCCAGCAGCTTACAGGGGGTATATGGTTCACCCCTCCACTTT | TRBD1 | - | TRBJ1-6 | TRBV5-4
CASSLGVGYEQYF | TGTGCCAGCAGCCTCGGGGTCGGATACGAGCAGTACTTC | - | - | TRBJ2-7 | TRBV25-1
CASRGGTGYTDTQYF | TGTGCCAGCAGGGGGGGGACAGGGTACACAGATACGCAGTATTTT | TRBD1 | - | TRBJ2-3 | TRBV27
CASSSVGFGTRDTEAFF | TGTGCCAGCAGCTCTGTCGGATTCGGAACCCGGGACACTGAAGCTTTCTTT | - | - | TRBJ1-1 | TRBV28
CASSFRERTDTQYF | TGCGCCAGCAGCTTTCGGGAGCGCACAGATACGCAGTATTTT | - | - | TRBJ2-3 | TRBV5-1
CASSPQGTYTYEQYF | TGTGCCAGCAGCCCTCAGGGAACGTATACCTACGAGCAGTACTTC | - | - | TRBJ2-7 | TRBV14
CASGGADQETQYF | TGTGCCAGCGGTGGGGCGGACCAAGAGACCCAGTACTTC | - | - | TRBJ2-5 | TRBV7-9
CASRGWTGANEKLFF | TGTGCCAGCAGGGGCTGGACAGGGGCTAATGAAAAACTGTTTTTT | TRBD1 | - | TRBJ1-4 | TRBV6-5
CASSSQGGGANVLTF | TGTGCCAGCAGCTCCCAGGGTGGTGGGGCCAACGTCCTGACTTTC | - | - | TRBJ2-6 | TRBV7-3
CASRTGVGTEAFF | TGTGCCAGCAGGACAGGGGTTGGCACTGAAGCTTTCTTT | TRBD1 | - | TRBJ1-1 | TRBV12-3/TRBV12-4
CASSPGASGTDTQYF | TGTGCCAGCAGCCCCGGGGCTAGCGGGACAGATACGCAGTATTTT | TRBD2 | many | TRBJ2-3 | TRBV7-9
CSVARIGGGTDTQYF | TGCAGCGTTGCAAGGATCGGCGGGGGCACAGATACGCAGTATTTT | - | - | TRBJ2-3 | TRBV29-1
CASSPAGTGFNYGYTF | TGTGCCAGCAGTCCCGCCGGGACAGGATTTAACTATGGCTACACCTTC | TRBD1 | few | TRBJ1-2 | TRBV28
CASSPGTGGPYEQYF | TGTGCCAGCAGCCCCGGGACAGGGGGTCCCTACGAGCAGTACTTC | TRBD1 | few | TRBJ2-7 | TRBV5-4
CASSSRQGRNEQFF | TGTGCCAGCAGCTCAAGACAGGGTCGCAATGAGCAGTTCTTC | TRBD1 | once | TRBJ2-1 | TRBV7-3
CASSSPSGRAPYEQYF | TGTGCCAGCAGCTCCCCTAGCGGGAGGGCCCCCTACGAGCAGTACTTC | TRBD2 | - | TRBJ2-7 | TRBV13